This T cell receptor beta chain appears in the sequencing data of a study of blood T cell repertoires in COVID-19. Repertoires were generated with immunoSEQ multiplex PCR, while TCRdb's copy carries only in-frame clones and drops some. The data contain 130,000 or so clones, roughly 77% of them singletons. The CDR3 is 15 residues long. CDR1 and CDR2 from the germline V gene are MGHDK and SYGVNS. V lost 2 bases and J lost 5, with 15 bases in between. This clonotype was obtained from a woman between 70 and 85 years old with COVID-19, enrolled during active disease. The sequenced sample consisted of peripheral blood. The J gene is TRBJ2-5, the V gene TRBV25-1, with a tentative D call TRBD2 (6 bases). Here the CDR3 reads CASSEGATSSETQYF. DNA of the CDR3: TGTGCCAGCAGTGAAGGGGCGACTAGTTCGGAGACCCAGTACTTC. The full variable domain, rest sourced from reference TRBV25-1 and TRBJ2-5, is EADIYQTPRYLVIGTGKKITLECSQTMGHDKMYWYQQDPGMELHLIHYSYGVNSTEKGDLSSESTVSRIRTEHFPLTLESARPSHTSQYLCASSEGATSSETQYFGPGTRLLVL.